What follows are 14 T cell receptor beta chains derived from one specimen sequenced in a study of blood T cell repertoires in COVID-19 (dated by TCRdb to 2020 to 2022). The method was the immunoSEQ multiplex PCR assay. Held by TCRdb, this immuneACCESS table contains in-frame sequences only and omits some clones. Under half of the omission traces to an unresolved V gene where checked; the cause of the rest is unknown. The table for this sample lists over 15,000 clones; 70% to 90% of them were counted only once. The ten largest clonotypes hold roughly 37% of the sample. The sample taken for sequencing was peripheral blood. These receptors were obtained from a man between 65 and 79 years old in a cohort sampled during active COVID-19.

V is TRBV29-1 and J is TRBJ2-1, with a weak D call TRBD2 (7 bases). Germline V gene data show CDR1 as SQVTM and CDR2 as ANQGSEA. Trimming took off 7 bases at V and 9 bases at J, with 19 bases between the two ends. The CDR3 contains 13 residues. CDR3 region: CSGGEGGTIEQFF. CDR3 DNA: TGCAGCGGGGGTGAGGGAGGGACAATTGAGCAGTTCTTC.

The chain recombines TRBV3-1 (or the pseudogene TRBV3-2) with TRBJ2-7; 8 nucleotides agree with TRBD1. CDR3 size: 14 residues. Germline assignment: CDR1 LGHDT and CDR2 YNNKEL (reference sequence). Trimming took 2 bases from V and 7 from J; bases not matched to a gene: 7. The CDR3 sequence: CASSQSDRGREQYF. Written as DNA, the CDR3 is TGTGCCAGCAGCCAAAGCGACAGGGGTAGGGAGCAGTACTTC.

There are a few counts of this clone. This chain uses TRBV5-4 with TRBJ1-6; D ambiguous. There are 12 residues in the CDR3. The germline V and J ends were trimmed by 0 bases and 10 bases, with 5 bases remaining between them. In germline, CDR1 is SGHNT, CDR2 YYREEE (reference sequence). Here the CDR3 reads CASSLGGSPLHF. CDR3 nucleotides: TGTGCCAGCAGCTTGGGCGGCTCACCCCTCCACTTT.

The chain uses TRBV6-2 or TRBV6-3 and TRBJ2-7; D uncertain. This CDR3 has 15 amino acids. Deletions cut 5 bases from V and 2 bases from J, with 16 bases between. Germline lookup yields CDR1 MNHEY and CDR2 SVGEGT. The CDR3 nucleotides read TGTGCCAGCAGTCCGCACACCGATCTCCCCTACGAGCAGTACTTC. Translation: CASSPHTDLPYEQYF.

V and J are TRBV7-2 and TRBJ1-4; D gene unclear. With 2 bases removed from V and 4 bases from J, the gap between germline ends came to 11 bases. CDR3 size: 15 residues. CDR1 is SGHTA and CDR2 is FQGNSA in the germline V gene. The CDR3 here is CASSLSAGSNEKLFF. CDR3 DNA sequence: TGTGCCAGCAGCTTATCGGCAGGAAGTAATGAAAAACTGTTTTTT.

The genes are TRBV10-3 and TRBJ2-1, with 7 bases that match TRBD2. The CDR3 loop spans 15 amino acids. Germline CDR1 reads ENHRY; CDR2 reads SYGVKD. The trim removed 6 bases at V and 6 bases at J, leaving 11 bases unmatched. In DNA, the CDR3 is TGTGCCATCAGGGGAGGGCTAGGGCTGGGCAATGAGCAGTTCTTC. This encodes CAIRGGLGLGNEQFF.

Only one count was recorded for this clone. This chain connects TRBV28 to TRBJ2-7, with 7 bases identical to TRBD1. The V gene's germline CDR1 is MDHEN and CDR2 SYDVKM. This CDR3 comprises 13 residues. V was clipped by 9 bases and J by 5 bases; unmatched bases: 10. The CDR3 is CASLDRDINEQYF. The DNA of the CDR3 is TGTGCCAGTCTTGACAGGGATATCAACGAGCAGTACTTC.

The chain uses TRBV20-1 and TRBJ2-2; D is ambiguous. The CDR3 extends over 12 amino acids. The germline gives CDR1 DFQATT, CDR2 SNEGSKA (reference sequence). V lost 3 bases, J lost 5 bases, and 7 bases lay in between. The CDR3 nucleotides are TGCAGTGCTAGTAGGCGGACCGGGGAGCTGTTTTTT. Translation gives CSASRRTGELFF.

The chain couples TRBV6-2 or TRBV6-3 to TRBJ1-1; D remains unclear. Germline V gene sequence: CDR1 MNHEY, CDR2 SVGEGT. The CDR3 consists of 15 residues. With 7 bases removed from V and 2 bases from J, the gap between germline ends came to 17 bases. The CDR3, as DNA: TGTGCCAGCATCCCTCGGGAGGGTAGCAACACTGAAGCTTTCTTT. The encoded protein is CASIPREGSNTEAFF.

This chain uses TRBV19 with TRBJ1-2; D uncertain. V lost 5 bases and J 4 bases, leaving 17 bases between the germline ends. Germline CDR1 LNHDA, CDR2 SQIVND (reference sequence). This CDR3 is built from 15 residues. The CDR3 nucleotides are TGTGCCAGTAGTGGCCTAAGGCTAGTCGGCTATGGCTACACCTTC. Translation gives CASSGLRLVGYGYTF. The full variable domain, rest sourced from reference TRBV19 and TRBJ1-2, is DGGITQSPKYLFRKEGQNVTLSCEQNLNHDAMYWYRQDPGQGLRLIYYSQIVNDFQKGDIAEGYSVSREKKESFPLTVTSAQKNPTAFYLCASSGLRLVGYGYTFGSGTRLTVV.

The chain employs TRBV24-1 and TRBJ2-1; TRBD1 is a possible D gene (6 bases). CDR1 and CDR2 (germline): KGHDR, SFDVKD. The CDR3 has 13 residues. The ends were cut back, 8 bases at V and 9 bases at J, with 16 bases in the middle. The CDR3 DNA is TGTGCCACCAAGTTCGGGGCACAGGGTGAGCAGTTCTTC. Translating it yields CATKFGAQGEQFF.

The chain joins TRBV24-1 to TRBJ2-4; TRBD2 is a possible D gene (5 bases). The V end was cut by 4 bases, the J end by 0 bases, with 15 bases between. CDR1 is KGHDR and CDR2 is SFDVKD in the germline V gene. This CDR3 region has 17 residues. CDR3 nucleotides: TGTGCCACCAGTGAAACTACTAGAGGCTCAGCCAAAAACATTCAGTACTTC. It codes for CATSETTRGSAKNIQYF.

The chain employs TRBV7-8 and TRBJ1-1, with D tentatively TRBD1 (5 bases). The CDR3 totals 15 residues. Germline CDR1 SGHVS, CDR2 FQNEAQ. Trimming removed 7 bases from V and 1 base from J, with 16 bases in between. CDR3 nucleotides: TGTGCCAGCACCTCTATGGCAGGGTCGAACACTGAAGCTTTCTTT. Amino acids: CASTSMAGSNTEAFF. Drawing the rest from reference TRBV7-8 and TRBJ1-1, the complete variable domain is GAGVSQSPRYKVAKRGQDVALRCDPISGHVSLFWYQQALGQGPEFLTYFQNEAQLDKSGLPSDRFFAERPEGSVSTLKIQRTQQEDSAVYLCASTSMAGSNTEAFFGQGTRLTVV.

The chain carries TRBV4-3 and TRBJ2-1; 12 bases agree with TRBD2. CDR1 and CDR2 (germline): LGHNA, YSLEER. There are 17 residues in the CDR3. The V gene end was trimmed by 0 bases and the J gene end by 3 bases; junction bases not matched to a gene: 3. The CDR3 loop is CASSQDALAGGYNEQFF. For the CDR3, the DNA is TGCGCCAGCAGCCAAGATGCACTAGCGGGAGGCTACAATGAGCAGTTCTTC.